The clone carrying this TCR beta chain turned up a few times. TCRdb analysed the 5' RACE reads with MiXCR anew, one entry per CDR3 protein. Of around 58,000 distinct CDR3 sequences detected, roughly 21% appear once; the ten largest clones hold under 1.5%. The sample originates from a study of HIV-infected patients and healthy controls. The CDR3 covers 12 residues. Germline CDR1 is SQVTM and CDR2 is ANQGSEA. V lost 3 bases to trimming and J lost 3 bases, with 8 bases between them. This TCR was sampled from a human donor in good health. The chain couples TRBV29-1 to TRBJ1-1; weak D call: TRBD1 (5 bases). The sequenced material came from CD4+ T cells from blood. The CDR3 DNA follows: TGCAGCGTTGAGGGACTATACACTGAAGCTTTCTTT. Protein: CSVEGLYTEAFF.